The 27 T cell receptor beta chains below were found in one sample sequenced in a study of Ad26.COV2.S vaccination and SARS-CoV-2 variants. Treatment here: 15 to 20 received Ad26.COV2.S at low or high dose, single or two shots; several received placebo; per-sample allocation not given. Day 63 after the first vaccine or placebo injection was the time point for sampling. Profiled with immunoSEQ multiplex PCR; TCRdb holds only in-frame clones, not every one. Among some 340,000 clones listed, around 83% were seen once. The sequencing here drew on peripheral blood, taken in a trial of Ad26.COV2.S vaccine versus placebo. Receptors originate from a person aged 18-60 years who received the Ad26.COV2.S COVID-19 vaccine or a placebo.

The V gene is TRBV3-1 (or the pseudogene TRBV3-2), the J gene TRBJ2-7; 8 bases are a match to TRBD1. The germline V gene encodes CDR1 LGHDT and CDR2 YNNKEL (reference sequence). The trim removed 4 bases at V and 12 bases at J, leaving 5 bases unmatched. CDR3 length: 11 residues. CDR3 nucleotide sequence: TGTGCCAGCAGCCCCGGGACAGGCCGGTACTTC. As protein: CASSPGTGRYF.

V and J are TRBV6-5 and TRBJ2-3, with TRBD2 matching 11 bases. Germline CDR1 is MNHEY and CDR2 is SVGAGI. V dropped 6 bases and J dropped 10; count of bases not matched to a gene: 6. This CDR3 has 13 amino acids. The CDR3 DNA reads TGTGCCAGCAGCTTAGCGGGGGGGCTGGCGCAGTATTTT. This translates into CASSLAGGLAQYF.

For the CDR3, the DNA is TGTGCTACGAGGACTAGTACTGAAGCTTTCTTT. Translating gives CATRTSTEAFF. The chain joins TRBV10-3 to TRBJ1-1, with D uncertain. This CDR3 contains 11 residues. Looked up from germline, CDR1 is ENHRY and CDR2 is SYGVKD.

V and J are TRBV27 and TRBJ2-7; possibly TRBD1 for D (6 bases). Between the trimmed V and J ends, which lost 4 bases and 6 bases, there was a span of 13 bases. The CDR3 has 13 residues. Germline lookup yields CDR1 MNHEY and CDR2 SMNVEV (reference sequence). The CDR3 region has the DNA TGTGCCAGCAGTTATTCCAGGGGCGGCGAGCAGTACTTC. Residues: CASSYSRGGEQYF.

The chain combines TRBV2 with TRBJ2-1; D remains unclear. The CDR3 extends over 12 amino acids. Germline-derived CDR1 and CDR2 are SNHLY and FYNNEI. Trimming left V 7 bases short and J 10 bases short, with 14 bases between. CDR3 loop: CASNESPFEQFF. The CDR3 DNA reads as TGTGCCAGCAACGAATCGCCCTTCGAGCAGTTCTTC.

The genes are TRBV9 and TRBJ2-5; the match to TRBD2 covers 13 bases. The V segment lost 2 bases and the J segment 2 bases; nucleotides outside the gene matches: 3. CDR3 length: 16 amino acids. From germline, CDR1 is SGDLS and CDR2 YYNGEE. The CDR3 DNA is TGTGCCAGCAGCGTCCGACTAGCGGGGGGACAAGAGACCCAGTACTTC. This encodes CASSVRLAGGQETQYF.

The chain uses TRBV18 and TRBJ1-1; D is possibly TRBD1 (6 bases). This CDR3 region has 13 residues. Trimming cost V 6 bases and J 1 base, with 9 bases left between them. The germline V gene has CDR1 KGHSH and CDR2 LQKENI. The CDR3 DNA reads as TGTGCCAGCTCCCGACAGGCGAACACTGAAGCTTTCTTT. This gives the protein CASSRQANTEAFF.

This rearrangement joins TRBV30 to TRBJ1-3, with a tentative D call TRBD1 (6 bases). Germline CDR1 reads GTSNPN; CDR2 reads SVGIG (reference sequence). The V and J ends lost 2 bases and 0 bases respectively, with 23 bases between them. The CDR3 totals 19 residues. The CDR3 region has the DNA TGTGCCTGGAGTCCTGGACAGCACGCTTTACTACTCTCTGGAAACACCATATATTTT. Translating it yields CAWSPGQHALLLSGNTIYF.

The chain combines TRBV6-5 with TRBJ1-2, with 8 bases identical to TRBD1. CDR1 and CDR2 (germline): MNHEY, SVGAGI. With 4 bases clipped from V and 7 bases from J, the junction kept 11 bases outside the gene matches. CDR3 length: 15 amino acids. In DNA form, the CDR3 reads TGTGCCAGCAGTTCCCCAAGACAGGGGTGGAGTGGCTACACCTTC. It is translated as CASSSPRQGWSGYTF.

V usage is TRBV4-1 and J usage is TRBJ1-3; no clear D gene. Deletions cut 1 base from V and 2 bases from J, with 15 bases between. The CDR3 runs to 17 residues. Germline CDR1 is MGHRA and CDR2 is YSYEKL. The CDR3 nucleotides are TGCGCCAGCAGCCAAGGAGGCTGGGATTTTGCTGGAAACACCATATATTTT. Translating it yields CASSQGGWDFAGNTIYF.

The chain employs TRBV7-9 and TRBJ2-5; 9 bases map to TRBD2. V shed 5 bases, J shed 1 base, and the junction held 11 bases outside the gene matches. The germline V gene has CDR1 SEHNR and CDR2 FQNEAQ (reference sequence). CDR3 length: 17 amino acids. CDR3 coding DNA: TGTGCCAGCAGCGACCATGACAGCGGGGGGCCCCAAGAGACCCAGTACTTC. Its translation: CASSDHDSGGPQETQYF.

The chain uses TRBV29-1 and TRBJ2-3, with 9 bases identical to TRBD1. CDR3 length: 13 amino acids. Germline V gene data show CDR1 as SQVTM and CDR2 as ANQGSEA. J was trimmed by 3 bases and V by 4 bases; bases with no gene match: 2. The CDR3, as DNA: TGCAGCGTTGGGGACAGGGAAACAGATACGCAGTATTTT. It specifies CSVGDRETDTQYF.

This chain's CDR3 is CASSTGGSGNTIYF. The CDR3 DNA follows: TGCGCCAGCAGCACCGGAGGATCTGGAAACACCATATATTTT. The chain employs TRBV5-1 and TRBJ1-3; no reliable D call. The V end was cut by 4 bases, the J end by 1 base, with 9 bases between. Germline CDR1 and CDR2: SGHRS and YFSETQ. The CDR3 extends over 14 amino acids.

The V call is TRBV5-1, the J call TRBJ1-1; D is possibly TRBD1 (5 bases). V lost 0 bases and J 0 bases, leaving 9 bases between the germline ends. Germline V CDR1 and CDR2: SGHRS, YFSETQ. CDR3 size: 15 residues. CDR3 coding DNA: TGCGCCAGCAGCTTGGCCGGAGGGGTGAACACTGAAGCTTTCTTT. It yields the protein CASSLAGGVNTEAFF.

This chain links TRBV20-1 with TRBJ1-1, with TRBD1 as a possible D gene (5 bases). The germline gives CDR1 DFQATT, CDR2 SNEGSKA (reference sequence). The V gene lost 3 bases and the J gene lost 4 bases, with 15 bases spanning the gap. The CDR3 covers 14 residues. In nucleotides, the CDR3 is TGCAGTGCTAGTGATTTATCGGGGGGCACTGAAGCTTTCTTT. Protein sequence: CSASDLSGGTEAFF.

The chain carries TRBV5-1 and TRBJ2-3; 13 nucleotides agree with TRBD2. Per the germline V gene, CDR1 is SGHRS and CDR2 is YFSETQ. Trimming at V came to 4 bases and at J to 4 bases, leaving 6 bases not matched to a gene. CDR3 length: 16 amino acids. The CDR3 DNA sequence: TGCGCCAGCAGCCCGGGGACTAGCGGGGCAGCAGATACGCAGTATTTT. Its protein product is CASSPGTSGAADTQYF. Using reference TRBV5-1 and TRBJ2-3 for the parts outside the CDR3, the full variable domain is KAGVTQTPRYLIKTRGQQVTLSCSPISGHRSVSWYQQTPGQGLQFLFEYFSETQRNKGNFPGRFSGRQFSNSRSEMNVSTLELGDSALYLCASSPGTSGAADTQYFGPGTRLTVL.

The chain is built from TRBV10-3 and TRBJ2-1; 7 nucleotides agree with TRBD2. After removal of 4 bases from V and 2 bases from J, the junction contained 5 bases not matched to a gene. Germline CDR1 ENHRY, CDR2 SYGVKD. The CDR3 runs 15 residues. The CDR3 reads CAISGLAETYNEQFF. The CDR3 DNA reads TGTGCCATCAGTGGGCTAGCGGAGACCTACAATGAGCAGTTCTTC.

This chain joins TRBV19 and TRBJ1-2, with 7 bases identical to TRBD1. The CDR3 totals 15 residues. Trimming cost V 8 bases and J 4 bases; bases outside gene matches: 13. Germline V gene lookup returns CDR1 LNHDA and CDR2 SQIVND (reference sequence). The CDR3 reads CASSPTGLMSYGYTF. CDR3 nucleotides: TGTGCCAGTTCCCCGACAGGGCTTATGAGCTATGGCTACACCTTC.

This chain joins TRBV7-2 and TRBJ2-2; D is perhaps TRBD2 (5 bases). This CDR3 contains 16 residues. Deletions cut 5 bases from V and 0 bases from J, with 13 bases between. Per the germline V gene, CDR1 is SGHTA and CDR2 is FQGNSA. In DNA, the CDR3 is TGTGCCAGCAGCCTCTACGGAGGTGCGAACACCGGGGAGCTGTTTTTT. This translates into CASSLYGGANTGELFF.

This clone was found once. The chain couples TRBV2 to TRBJ2-3; TRBD2 is a possible D gene (6 bases). The CDR3 loop spans 16 amino acids. Looked up from germline, CDR1 is SNHLY and CDR2 is FYNNEI. The V gene lost 7 bases and the J gene lost 1 base, with 18 bases spanning the gap. This CDR3 is CASNPGLFLGTDTQYF. The CDR3 DNA follows: TGTGCCAGCAATCCGGGACTGTTTTTGGGCACAGATACGCAGTATTTT.

The chain recombines TRBV18 with TRBJ2-5; tentative D call: TRBD1 (7 bases). The germline V and J ends were trimmed by 4 bases and 4 bases, with 10 bases remaining between them. Germline V gene data show CDR1 as KGHSH and CDR2 as LQKENI. The CDR3 totals 13 residues. The CDR3: CASSRQGGETQYF. In DNA form, the CDR3 reads TGTGCCAGCTCACGACAGGGAGGAGAGACCCAGTACTTC.

The genes are TRBV28 and TRBJ1-2; D is perhaps TRBD1 (6 bases). V was shortened by 7 bases and J by 0 bases, with 12 bases between the two germline ends. In germline, CDR1 is MDHEN, CDR2 SYDVKM. CDR3 length: 14 amino acids. CDR3 region: CASNGGAANYGYTF. CDR3 coding DNA: TGTGCCAGCAACGGGGGGGCGGCTAACTATGGCTACACCTTC.

This chain links TRBV11-3 with TRBJ2-5; 8 nucleotides match TRBD2. Per germline, CDR1 SGHNT and CDR2 YENEEA. The junction had 12 bases not matched to a gene; V was cut back by 1 base and J by 5 bases. This CDR3 region has 17 residues. This CDR3 is CASSLGQFRGGSETQYF. The CDR3 DNA sequence: TGTGCCAGCAGCTTAGGACAGTTTCGGGGGGGGTCTGAGACCCAGTACTTC.

The sample holds one count of this clone. This sequence joins TRBV7-8 and TRBJ2-5; TRBD1 matches 7 bases. The V gene end was trimmed by 6 bases and the J gene end by 11 bases; junction bases not matched to a gene: 6. The CDR3 totals 11 residues. Germline loops: CDR1 SGHVS, CDR2 FQNEAQ. CDR3 DNA: TGTGCCAGCAGATACCGGGACAGTCAGTACTTC. Amino acids: CASRYRDSQYF.

This chain uses TRBV6-1 with TRBJ2-1; 11 nucleotides line up with TRBD1. CDR1 is MNHNS and CDR2 is SASEGT in the germline V gene. Trimming cost V 3 bases and J 12 bases; bases outside gene matches: 7. This CDR3 is built from 14 residues. CDR3 in amino acids: CASSDQGQGVLQFF. The CDR3 nucleotides read TGTGCCAGCAGTGACCAGGGACAGGGGGTCCTGCAGTTCTTC.

The CDR3 spells CASSYETGTGGRNEQFF. The DNA for the CDR3 is TGTGCCAGCAGTTACGAAACCGGGACAGGGGGCCGCAATGAGCAGTTCTTC. This chain uses TRBV6-2 or TRBV6-3 with TRBJ2-1; TRBD1 aligns across 12 bases. Germline CDR1 and CDR2: MNHEY and SVGEGT. With V trimmed by 2 bases and J by 6 bases, 8 bases remained unmatched. CDR3 size: 17 residues.

V and J are TRBV4-2 and TRBJ1-4; D uncertain. Trimming took 4 bases from V and 6 from J, leaving 12 bases between them. The germline CDR1 and CDR2 sequences are LGHNA and YNFKEQ. CDR3 length: 14 residues. This chain's CDR3 is CASSLPQVDEKLFF. The CDR3 DNA reads TGTGCCAGCAGCCTACCACAAGTAGATGAAAAACTGTTTTTT.